The 5 T cell receptor beta chains below come from one sample, sequenced in a study of blood T cell repertoires in COVID-19. Sequencing was performed with immunoSEQ multiplex PCR; in TCRdb, only in-frame clones are kept and a portion is missing. The sample carries roughly 150,000 clones, 75% to 90% recorded once. Sequenced: peripheral blood. The receptors derive from a woman between 65 and 79 years old with acute or convalescent COVID-19.

The chain recombines TRBV5-1 with TRBJ1-6, with D possibly being TRBD1 (6 bases). Trimming removed 0 bases from V and 9 bases from J, with 10 bases in between. The germline V gene encodes CDR1 SGHRS and CDR2 YFSETQ. This CDR3 region has 14 residues. Here the CDR3 DNA reads TGCGCCAGCAGCTTGGAACAGGGTAGTTCACCCCTCCACTTT. This gives the protein CASSLEQGSSPLHF.

The CDR3 region has the DNA TGTGCCAGTAGTACCCGGGGGGCTGGGGCCAACGTCCTGACTTTC. Protein product: CASSTRGAGANVLTF. The chain joins TRBV19 to TRBJ2-6; 7 bases match TRBD2. V shed 4 bases and J 2 bases; nucleotides not matched to a gene: 2. The CDR3 is made up of 15 amino acids. Germline V gene sequence: CDR1 LNHDA, CDR2 SQIVND (reference sequence).

As concerns this clone: At one end, the junction sequence differs from germline, possibly due to a read error. CDR3 residues: CASSTAGTGVNYGHTF. The DNA of the CDR3 is TGTGCCAGCAGCACGGCCGGGACAGGGGTTAACTATGGCCACACCTTC. The chain recombines TRBV7-9 with TRBJ1-2, with 10 bases lining up with TRBD1. CDR1 is SEHNR, CDR2 FQNEAQ, per germline (reference sequence). There are 16 residues in the CDR3.

The V and J genes are TRBV7-2 and TRBJ2-1; TRBD1 matches 8 bases. Germline V gives CDR1 SGHTA, CDR2 FQGNSA. The CDR3 length is 17 residues. V lost 3 bases and J lost 0; bases outside the gene matches: 7. The CDR3 coding sequence is TGTGCCAGCAGCTTCTCCGGGACAGGTAGCTCCTACAATGAGCAGTTCTTC. As protein: CASSFSGTGSSYNEQFF.

The chain recombines TRBV24-1 with TRBJ2-1; 8 positions match TRBD2. Per the germline V gene, CDR1 is KGHDR and CDR2 is SFDVKD. V trimming: 3 bases; J trimming: 6 bases; junction bases outside the gene matches: 9. The CDR3 covers 16 residues. The CDR3 loop is CATSDARGGSRNEQFF. The CDR3 DNA follows: TGTGCCACCAGTGATGCCCGGGGGGGATCACGCAATGAGCAGTTCTTC.